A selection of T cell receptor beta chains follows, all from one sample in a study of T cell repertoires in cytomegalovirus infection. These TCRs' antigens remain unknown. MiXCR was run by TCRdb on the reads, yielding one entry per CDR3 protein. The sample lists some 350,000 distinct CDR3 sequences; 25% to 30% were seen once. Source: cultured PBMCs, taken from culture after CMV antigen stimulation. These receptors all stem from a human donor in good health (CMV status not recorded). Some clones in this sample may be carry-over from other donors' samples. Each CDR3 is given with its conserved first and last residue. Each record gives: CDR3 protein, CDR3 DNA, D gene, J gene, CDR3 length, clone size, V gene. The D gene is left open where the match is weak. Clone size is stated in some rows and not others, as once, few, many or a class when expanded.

CASSEDRAYSGNTIYF,TGTGCCAGCAGCGAGGACAGGGCCTACTCTGGAAACACCATATATTTT,TRBD1,TRBJ1-3,16,many,TRBV7-2
CASSNRRPPQADTQYF,TGTGCCAGTAGTAATCGCAGGCCGCCTCAGGCAGATACGCAGTATTTT,.,TRBJ2-3,16,few,TRBV19
CASSESGWEVILLSMNTEAFF,TGTGCCAGCAGTGAATCGGGGTGGGAGGTCATTCTACTGTCCATGAACACTGAAGCTTTCTTT,.,TRBJ1-1,21,.,TRBV25-1
CAISESLTTEAFF,TGTGCCATCAGTGAGTCGCTAACCACTGAAGCTTTCTTT,.,TRBJ1-1,13,.,TRBV10-3
CASSLPSGRTGELFF,TGTGCCAGCAGTCTACCTAGCGGGAGGACGGGGGAGCTGTTTTTT,TRBD2,TRBJ2-2,15,.,TRBV12-3/TRBV12-4
CASSLSYTGELFF,TGTGCCAGCAGTTTATCCTACACCGGGGAGCTGTTTTTT,.,TRBJ2-2,13,.,TRBV27
CASSLGQGALGYTF,TGTGCCAGCAGCTTAGGTCAGGGGGCCCTTGGCTACACCTTC,TRBD1,TRBJ1-2,14,.,TRBV7-8
CASSLTDRPEQGGF,TGTGCCAGCAGCTTAACGGACAGGCCCGAACAGGGAGGCTTT,TRBD1,TRBJ1-1,14,.,TRBV7-9
CASSSGSGANVLTF,TGTGCCAGCAGCTCAGGGTCTGGGGCCAACGTCCTGACTTTC,.,TRBJ2-6,14,.,TRBV7-3
CASSPDTNQPIYGYTF,TGTGCCAGCAGCCCCGATACCAATCAACCCATCTATGGCTACACCTTC,.,TRBJ1-2,16,few,TRBV7-3
CASSQPFRTTNEKLFF,TGCGCCAGCAGCCAACCTTTCAGAACAACTAATGAAAAACTGTTTTTT,.,TRBJ1-4,16,.,TRBV4-1
CASSPREAGELFF,TGTGCCAGCAGCCCGAGAGAAGCCGGGGAGCTGTTTTTT,.,TRBJ2-2,13,many,TRBV7-8
CASNQDSSTNEKLFF,TGTGCCAGCAATCAGGACAGCTCAACTAATGAAAAACTGTTTTTT,.,TRBJ1-4,15,few,TRBV12-3/TRBV12-4
CASSTKVGGVNNEQFF,TGTGCCAGCAGCACAAAGGTTGGCGGGGTAAACAATGAGCAGTTCTTC,.,TRBJ2-1,16,medium-sized,TRBV7-2
CASSPARHKKETQYF,TGTGCCAGCAGTCCCGCCAGGCACAAAAAAGAGACCCAGTACTTC,.,TRBJ2-5,15,.,TRBV28
CASSIGAGEIQPQHF,TGTGCCAGTAGTATAGGGGCGGGGGAAATTCAGCCCCAGCATTTT,.,TRBJ1-5,15,.,TRBV19
CASSFSGGVSTEAFF,TGTGCCAGCAGTTTTTCAGGGGGCGTTAGCACTGAAGCTTTCTTT,TRBD1,TRBJ1-1,15,few,TRBV28
CASSIRAGDTRETQYF,TGTGCCAGCAGTATCCGAGCGGGTGATACAAGAGAGACCCAGTACTTC,.,TRBJ2-5,16,few,TRBV12-3/TRBV12-4
CASSLPSGNTGELFF,TGTGCCAGCAGTTTACCAAGCGGGAACACCGGGGAGCTGTTTTTT,.,TRBJ2-2,15,.,TRBV28
CASSYSILGDRHYGYTF,TGTGCCAGCAGTTACTCGATCTTGGGAGACAGGCACTATGGCTACACCTTC,.,TRBJ1-2,17,few,TRBV6-5
CAALIGTEAFF,TGTGCCGCTTTAATTGGTACTGAAGCTTTCTTT,.,TRBJ1-1,11,many,TRBV7-6
CASSQFWTGYEQYF,TGCGCCAGCAGCCAATTCTGGACAGGCTACGAGCAGTACTTC,TRBD1,TRBJ2-7,14,few,TRBV4-1
CASEMGEETQYF,TGTGCCAGCGAGATGGGAGAAGAGACCCAGTACTTC,.,TRBJ2-5,12,.,TRBV7-8
CAWRITATGYEQYF,TGTGCCTGGAGAATAACAGCTACGGGCTACGAGCAGTACTTC,.,TRBJ2-7,14,many,TRBV30
CASSLEGALRTGELFF,TGTGCCAGCAGCTTAGAGGGGGCATTAAGGACCGGGGAGCTGTTTTTT,TRBD1,TRBJ2-2,16,few,TRBV7-3
CSAGDGTTDTDTQYF,TGCAGTGCTGGGGACGGGACTACCGACACAGATACGCAGTATTTT,TRBD2,TRBJ2-3,15,.,TRBV20-1
CAIKNVGTGGQETQYF,TGTGCCATCAAAAACGTCGGGACAGGGGGCCAAGAGACCCAGTACTTC,TRBD1,TRBJ2-5,16,.,TRBV10-3
CASSITGTGELFF,TGTGCCAGCAGTATCACAGGCACCGGGGAGCTGTTTTTT,.,TRBJ2-2,13,once,TRBV27
CASSLAGYTEAFF,TGTGCCAGCAGCTTAGCAGGGTACACTGAAGCTTTCTTT,.,TRBJ1-1,13,many,TRBV7-2
CASSLDTGEGNTIYF,TGTGCCAGCAGCTTAGATACAGGGGAAGGAAACACCATATATTTT,TRBD1,TRBJ1-3,15,.,TRBV7-8
CASSQGTGLSETQYF,TGTGCCAGCAGCCAAGGAACGGGACTCTCAGAAACCCAGTACTTC,.,TRBJ2-5,15,few,TRBV14
CAISPSTASSYEQYF,TGTGCCATCAGTCCCTCGACCGCTAGCTCCTACGAGCAGTACTTC,.,TRBJ2-7,15,.,TRBV10-3
CASSMSPGTEAFF,TGTGCCAGCAGTATGAGCCCCGGGACTGAAGCTTTCTTT,.,TRBJ1-1,13,.,TRBV6-1
CASSLERSGVRQETQYF,TGCGCCAGCAGCTTGGAAAGGTCAGGGGTGAGGCAAGAGACCCAGTACTTC,.,TRBJ2-5,17,many,TRBV5-1
CASSRGRIYEQYF,TGTGCCAGTAGCCGCGGGCGGATCTACGAGCAGTACTTC,.,TRBJ2-7,13,.,TRBV19
CASSFGTGFNEQFF,TGTGCCAGCAGCTTTGGGACAGGGTTCAATGAGCAGTTCTTC,TRBD1,TRBJ2-1,14,few,TRBV5-6
CASSLEGQGPPSRYEQYF,TGTGCCAGCAGTTTAGAGGGACAGGGGCCGCCATCCAGGTACGAGCAGTACTTC,TRBD1,TRBJ2-7,18,.,TRBV12-3/TRBV12-4
CSVGDGGYTF,TGCAGCGTTGGGGATGGCGGGTACACCTTC,.,TRBJ1-2,10,few,TRBV29-1
CASSLDHAKDTIYF,TGTGCCAGCAGTCTCGACCACGCTAAGGACACCATATATTTT,.,TRBJ1-3,14,few,TRBV12-3/TRBV12-4
CASRMRGQTGNTIYF,TGTGCCAGTAGAATGCGAGGGCAGACTGGAAACACCATATATTTT,.,TRBJ1-3,15,.,TRBV19
CASGNPSSYNEQFF,TGTGCTAGTGGCAACCCAAGCTCCTACAATGAGCAGTTCTTC,.,TRBJ2-1,14,.,TRBV12-5
CASSFGVLNTEAFF,TGTGCCAGCAGTTTCGGGGTTCTTAACACTGAAGCTTTCTTT,.,TRBJ1-1,14,few,TRBV27
CASTHPITQETQYF,TGTGCCAGCACCCACCCGATAACCCAAGAGACCCAGTACTTC,.,TRBJ2-5,14,many,TRBV7-6